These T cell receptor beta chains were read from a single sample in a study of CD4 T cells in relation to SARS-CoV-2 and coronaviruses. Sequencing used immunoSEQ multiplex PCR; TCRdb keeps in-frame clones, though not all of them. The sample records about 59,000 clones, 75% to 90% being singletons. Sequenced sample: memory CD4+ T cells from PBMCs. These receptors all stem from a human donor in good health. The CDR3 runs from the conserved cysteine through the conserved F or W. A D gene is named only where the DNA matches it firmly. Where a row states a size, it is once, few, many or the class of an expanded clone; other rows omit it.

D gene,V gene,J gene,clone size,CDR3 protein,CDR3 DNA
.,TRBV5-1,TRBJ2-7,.,CASSIGQTSGEQYF,TGCGCCAGCAGCATCGGACAGACCTCAGGGGAGCAGTACTTC
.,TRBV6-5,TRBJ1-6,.,CASKPGRDYNSPLHF,TGTGCCAGCAAACCGGGCAGAGATTATAATTCACCCCTCCACTTT
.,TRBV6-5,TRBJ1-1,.,CATGMGNTEAFF,TGTGCCACCGGGATGGGGAACACTGAAGCTTTCTTT
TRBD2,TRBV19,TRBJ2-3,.,CASRPAGLAGEDTQYF,TGTGCCAGTAGGCCTGCGGGACTAGCGGGAGAAGATACGCAGTATTTT
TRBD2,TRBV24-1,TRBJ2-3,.,CATSEVAGFTTDTQYF,TGTGCCACCAGTGAAGTAGCGGGATTCACCACAGATACGCAGTATTTT
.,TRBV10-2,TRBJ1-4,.,CASSFGQPNEKLFF,TGCGCCAGCAGTTTCGGACAGCCTAATGAAAAACTGTTTTTT
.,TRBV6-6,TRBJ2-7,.,CASTSGYEQYF,TGTGCCAGCACCTCCGGATACGAGCAGTACTTC
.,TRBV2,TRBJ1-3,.,CASSDTARNTIYF,TGTGCCAGCAGTGACACAGCCAGAAACACCATATATTTT
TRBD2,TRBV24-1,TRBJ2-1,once,CATAGTSANEQFF,TGTGCCACCGCAGGGACTAGCGCAAATGAGCAGTTCTTC
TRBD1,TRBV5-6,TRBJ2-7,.,CASNRQGQYEQYF,TGTGCCAGCAACCGACAGGGGCAGTACGAGCAGTACTTC
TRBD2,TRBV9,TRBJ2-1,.,CASSSGRGEQFF,TGTGCCAGCAGTAGCGGGAGGGGTGAGCAGTTCTTC
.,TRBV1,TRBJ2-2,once,CTSSQWGLAGAGELFF,TGCACCAGCAGCCAATGGGGACTAGCGGGAGCCGGGGAGCTGTTTTTT
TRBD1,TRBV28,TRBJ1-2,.,CASNLQGVGGYTF,TGTGCCAGCAATCTCCAGGGGGTTGGGGGCTACACCTTC
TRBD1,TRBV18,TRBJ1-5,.,CASSSSSSGTGSGPQHF,TGTGCCAGCTCATCGAGCTCGTCCGGGACAGGGTCTGGGCCCCAGCATTTT
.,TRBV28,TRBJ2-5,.,CASSLLGAETQYF,TGTGCCAGCAGTTTATTGGGAGCGGAGACCCAGTACTTC
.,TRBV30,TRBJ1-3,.,CASFQGGNTIYF,TGTGCCTCCTTCCAAGGGGGAAACACCATATATTTT
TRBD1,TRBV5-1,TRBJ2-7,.,CASSPGGQGAEQYF,TGCGCCAGCAGCCCCGGGGGACAGGGGGCCGAGCAGTACTTC
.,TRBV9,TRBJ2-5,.,CASSVATGGYQETQYF,TGTGCCAGCAGCGTAGCTACTGGAGGGTACCAAGAGACCCAGTACTTC
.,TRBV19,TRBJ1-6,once,CASRPDSANSPLHF,TGTGCCAGTAGACCCGACAGCGCGAATTCACCCCTCCACTTT
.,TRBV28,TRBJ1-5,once,CASSLGGGGPNQPQHF,TGTGCCAGCAGTTTAGGTGGGGGGGGACCCAATCAGCCCCAGCATTTT
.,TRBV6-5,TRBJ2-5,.,CASSYLETQYF,TGTGCCAGCAGTTACTTGGAGACCCAGTACTTC
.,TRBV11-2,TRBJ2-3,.,CASSLVRDTQYF,TGTGCCAGCAGCTTAGTTAGAGATACGCAGTATTTT
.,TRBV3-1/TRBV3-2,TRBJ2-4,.,CASSLRTDKNIQYF,TGTGCCAGCAGCCTACGGACAGACAAAAACATTCAGTACTTC
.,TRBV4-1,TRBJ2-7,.,CASSPTPVAYEQYF,TGCGCCAGCAGCCCGACTCCCGTTGCCTACGAGCAGTACTTC
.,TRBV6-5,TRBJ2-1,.,CASSQGGTGGNEQFF,TGTGCCAGCAGTCAGGGGGGGACCGGCGGCAATGAGCAGTTCTTC
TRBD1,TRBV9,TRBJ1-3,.,CASSEQTGLSNTIYF,TGTGCCAGCAGCGAGCAGACAGGGTTAAGCAACACCATATATTTT
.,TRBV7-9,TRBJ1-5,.,CASELAGQPQHF,TGTGCCAGCGAGCTCGCGGGTCAGCCCCAGCATTTT
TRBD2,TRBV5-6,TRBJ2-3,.,CASSLKREGDTQYF,TGTGCCAGCAGCTTGAAGCGGGAGGGGGATACGCAGTATTTT
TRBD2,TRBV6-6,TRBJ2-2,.,CASRVAGGTGELFF,TGTGCCAGCAGAGTAGCGGGAGGAACCGGGGAGCTGTTTTTT
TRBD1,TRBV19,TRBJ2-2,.,CASSLSTGANTGELFF,TGTGCCAGTAGTTTGTCGACAGGGGCGAACACCGGGGAGCTGTTTTTT
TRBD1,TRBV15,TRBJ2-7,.,CATSRDRPYEQYF,TGTGCCACCAGCCGGGACAGGCCCTACGAGCAGTACTTC